Listed below are T cell receptor beta chains from one sample, sequenced in a study of human T cells and chemical hapten exposure. TCRdb analysed the RACE reads with MiXCR anew, one entry per CDR3 protein. Among about 82,000 distinct CDR3 sequences listed, over 10% were seen once. Sequences were derived from whole blood, sampled in connection with sensitization to the hapten diphenylcyclopropenone (DPC). All receptors come from a woman aged 50 to 60 with alopecia areata. Some clones in this sample may be carry-over from other donors' samples. The CDR3 runs from the conserved cysteine through the conserved F or W. D genes are given only for firm matches. Some rows mark clone size as missing; the rest say once, few, many or name a class of expanded clone.

clone size	D gene	V gene	J gene	CDR3 protein	CDR3 DNA
many	-	TRBV4-1	TRBJ2-1	CASSQQERRYNEQFF	TGCGCCAGCAGCCAGCAGGAGAGGCGGTACAATGAGCAGTTCTTC
many	-	TRBV7-9	TRBJ2-5	CASSSGTPQETQYF	TGTGCCAGCAGCTCCGGGACTCCTCAAGAGACCCAGTACTTC
many	-	TRBV18	TRBJ1-3	CASSLEMSGGNTIYF	TGTGCCAGCTCACTCGAGATGTCGGGGGGAAACACCATATATTTT
many	-	TRBV5-1	TRBJ2-1	CASSSSGGGENNEQFF	TGCGCCAGCAGCTCCTCCGGGGGTGGGGAAAACAATGAGCAGTTCTTC
-	TRBD2	TRBV7-2	TRBJ2-3	CASSLGTSGDTQYF	TGTGCCAGCAGCTTAGGGACTAGCGGGGATACGCAGTATTTT
many	TRBD2	TRBV5-1	TRBJ2-5	CASSWPPRTSRHQETQYF	TGCGCCAGCAGCTGGCCACCCCGGACTAGCCGACACCAAGAGACCCAGTACTTC
-	-	TRBV29-1	TRBJ1-4	CSALTGSVEKLFF	TGCAGCGCTCTAACAGGGTCGGTTGAAAAACTGTTTTTT
many	TRBD1	TRBV10-1	TRBJ1-1	CASRGAGGTEAFF	TGCGCCAGCAGAGGGGCAGGGGGAACTGAAGCTTTCTTT
few	TRBD2	TRBV27	TRBJ2-3	CASSPYAGGQDTQYF	TGTGCCAGCAGCCCGTACGCGGGAGGGCAAGATACGCAGTATTTT
few	TRBD1	TRBV18	TRBJ1-5	CASSPLGRGVDQPQHF	TGTGCCAGCTCACCCTTGGGCAGGGGGGTGGATCAGCCCCAGCATTTT
-	TRBD1	TRBV5-4	TRBJ1-6	CASRSGSGTGRNSPLHF	TGTGCCAGCAGATCCGGTTCCGGGACAGGGAGAAATTCACCCCTCCACTTT
few	TRBD1	TRBV20-1	TRBJ1-5	CSAKQGDGNQPQHF	TGCAGTGCTAAGCAGGGGGACGGGAATCAGCCCCAGCATTTT
many	TRBD2	TRBV7-2	TRBJ2-3	CASSFERLASADTQYF	TGTGCCAGCAGCTTCGAGAGACTAGCGTCGGCGGATACGCAGTATTTT
-	-	TRBV6-5	TRBJ2-7	CASSGRGPYEQYF	TGTGCCAGCTCAGGCAGGGGCCCCTACGAGCAGTACTTC
many	-	TRBV7-9	TRBJ2-1	CASSFTPGPGEQFF	TGTGCCAGCAGCTTTACTCCGGGGCCGGGCGAGCAGTTCTTC
few	-	TRBV7-9	TRBJ2-6	CASSLAWGTRSGANVLTF	TGTGCCAGCAGCTTAGCGTGGGGCACCCGCTCTGGGGCCAACGTCCTGACTTTC
-	TRBD2	TRBV20-1	TRBJ2-3	CSAETSGTDTQYF	TGCAGTGCTGAGACTAGCGGCACAGATACGCAGTATTTT
many	-	TRBV19	TRBJ2-4	CASSVDSLQNIQYF	TGTGCCAGTAGTGTGGACAGCCTCCAAAACATTCAGTACTTC
few	-	TRBV6-6	TRBJ1-6	CASSPTDPKWNSPLHF	TGTGCCAGCAGCCCCACCGATCCGAAGTGGAATTCACCCCTCCACTTT
-	-	TRBV11-2	TRBJ1-2	CASSPRTVLFYGYTF	TGTGCCAGCAGCCCCCGGACAGTCCTATTCTATGGCTACACCTTC
few	-	TRBV7-6	TRBJ1-5	CASSFGGDQPQHF	TGTGCCAGCAGCTTTGGCGGGGATCAGCCCCAGCATTTT
many	-	TRBV6-2/TRBV6-3	TRBJ1-5	CASMNGGSNQPQHF	TGTGCCAGCATGAATGGAGGGAGCAATCAGCCCCAGCATTTT
-	TRBD1	TRBV29-1	TRBJ1-2	CSVTQGNYGYTF	TGCAGCGTTACACAGGGGAACTATGGCTACACCTTC
many	TRBD1	TRBV7-8	TRBJ1-1	CASSLQGAEAFF	TGTGCCAGCAGCTTGCAGGGGGCAGAGGCTTTCTTT
many	-	TRBV4-1	TRBJ2-5	CASSQGIRAETQYF	TGCGCCAGCAGCCAAGGGATTAGGGCAGAGACCCAGTACTTC
many	TRBD1	TRBV10-3	TRBJ2-7	CAATDRGSYEQYF	TGTGCCGCCACGGACAGGGGTTCCTACGAGCAGTACTTC
-	-	TRBV27	TRBJ2-1	CASSPGSSYNEQFF	TGTGCCAGCAGTCCAGGGAGCTCCTACAATGAGCAGTTCTTC
many	-	TRBV20-1	TRBJ2-7	CSARGGPNSYEQYF	TGCAGTGCTAGGGGCGGTCCTAACTCCTACGAGCAGTACTTC
-	-	TRBV3-1	TRBJ2-5	CASSQGVGKQETQYF	TGTGCCAGCAGCCAAGGAGTTGGCAAGCAGGAGACCCAGTACTTC
-	-	TRBV12-3/TRBV12-4	TRBJ2-4	CASSKRGQGLDIQYF	TGTGCCAGCAGTAAAAGGGGCCAGGGGTTGGACATTCAGTACTTC